A single sample is the source of the 27 T cell receptor beta chains below, sequenced in a study of blood T cell repertoires in COVID-19. Generated by immunoSEQ multiplex PCR, the TCRdb table keeps only in-frame clones and is missing some. The sample has some 160,000 clones, 75% to 90% seen once. Material: PBMCs or T cells enriched from blood (not recorded which). The source of these receptors is an older woman who had recovered from COVID-19.

The chain recombines TRBV27 with TRBJ1-2; D might be TRBD1 (6 bases). Looked up from germline, CDR1 is MNHEY and CDR2 is SMNVEV (reference sequence). Trimming took off 6 bases at V and 8 bases at J, with 16 bases between the two ends. This CDR3 has 13 residues. CDR3 loop: CASRNRALGGYTF. CDR3 coding DNA: TGTGCCAGCAGAAACAGGGCTTTGGGAGGCTACACCTTC.

The V gene is TRBV6-5, the J gene TRBJ1-1; D is possibly TRBD1 (6 bases). Per the germline V gene, CDR1 is MNHEY and CDR2 is SVGAGI. This CDR3 has 15 amino acids. With 6 bases removed from V and 3 bases from J, the gap between germline ends came to 17 bases. The chain's CDR3 is CASSMNREGDTEAFF. Here the CDR3 DNA reads TGTGCCAGCAGCATGAACAGGGAGGGGGACACTGAAGCTTTCTTT.

J is TRBJ1-5 and V is TRBV6-5; 8 bases agree with TRBD1. There are 14 residues in the CDR3. Germline loops: CDR1 MNHEY, CDR2 SVGAGI. The V and J ends lost 7 bases and 2 bases, in that order; junction bases with no gene match: 4. CDR3 residues: CASTPTGGNQPQHF. CDR3 nucleotide sequence: TGTGCCAGCACCCCGACAGGGGGCAATCAGCCCCAGCATTTT.

This chain links TRBV11-2 with TRBJ2-3; 11 bases agree with TRBD2. V was pared by 1 base and J by 7 bases, with 13 bases of the junction left unmatched. This CDR3 has 18 amino acids. Germline V gives CDR1 SGHAT, CDR2 FQNNGV. The DNA for the CDR3 is TGTGCCAGCAGCTTAGTTTGGGGCGTTAGCGGGGGGGCAAATACGCAGTATTTT. This gives the protein CASSLVWGVSGGANTQYF.

The table lists this clone with many counts. The rearrangement uses TRBV27 and TRBJ1-2, with TRBD1 as a possible D gene (5 bases). The CDR3 is 13 amino acids. Trimming took off 8 bases at V and 6 bases at J, with 16 bases between the two ends. The germline gives CDR1 MNHEY, CDR2 SMNVEV (reference sequence). The CDR3 coding sequence is TGTGCCAGCCTTAATCCGGGGGATCATGGCTACACCTTC. It is translated as CASLNPGDHGYTF.

The V call is TRBV19, the J call TRBJ1-2; D possibly corresponds to TRBD1 (5 bases). Germline assignment: CDR1 LNHDA and CDR2 SQIVND (reference sequence). V lost 8 bases, J lost 2 bases, and 15 bases lay in between. CDR3 length: 14 amino acids. CDR3 nucleotides: TGTGCCAGTCAGAATGCAGGGAGGAACTATGGCTACACCTTC. The encoded protein is CASQNAGRNYGYTF.

The V gene is TRBV6-5, the J gene TRBJ2-7, with TRBD2 identical over 9 bases. Trimming at V came to 7 bases and at J to 4 bases, leaving 8 bases not matched to a gene. Germline V gives CDR1 MNHEY, CDR2 SVGAGI. The CDR3 contains 14 residues. The chain's CDR3 is CASTYGSGGYEQYF. The CDR3 region has the DNA TGTGCCAGCACCTACGGTAGCGGGGGATACGAGCAGTACTTC.

The CDR3 here is CASSPPLPTEVGETQYF. The CDR3 DNA reads TGTGCCAGCTCACCTCCTCTACCGACAGAGGTAGGAGAGACCCAGTACTTC. The genes are TRBV18 and TRBJ2-5, with D tentatively TRBD1 (5 bases). This CDR3 spans 17 amino acids. The ends were cut back, 3 bases at V and 4 bases at J, with 21 bases in the middle. In germline, CDR1 is KGHSH, CDR2 LQKENI.

The chain uses TRBV12-3 or TRBV12-4 and TRBJ1-1; D is ambiguous. The CDR3 consists of 11 residues. The germline V and J ends were trimmed by 4 bases and 4 bases, with 4 bases remaining between them. CDR3 coding DNA: TGTGCCAGCAGTTCAGGCACTGAAGCTTTCTTT. It codes for CASSSGTEAFF.

The chain has TRBV18 and TRBJ2-3; D unclear. Trimming removed 0 bases at V and 6 bases at J, with 7 bases between. Germline V gives CDR1 KGHSH, CDR2 LQKENI. There are 13 residues in the CDR3. DNA of the CDR3: TGTGCCAGCTCACCACCGAATAGCGATACGCAGTATTTT. Protein: CASSPPNSDTQYF. The variable domain in full, with the rest retrieved from reference TRBV18 and TRBJ2-3, is NAGVMQNPRHLVRRRGQEARLRCSPMKGHSHVYWYRQLPEEGLKFMVYLQKENIIDESGMPKERFSAEFPKEGPSILRIQQVVRGDSAAYFCASSPPNSDTQYFGPGTRLTVL.

As for this clone: Other DNA sequences in this sample translate to the same CDR3. The chain recombines TRBV7-2 with TRBJ2-3; 7 bases agree with TRBD2. The germline CDR1 and CDR2 sequences are SGHTA and FQGNSA. Losses at the gene ends were 1 base for V and 2 bases for J; bases not matched to a gene: 3. This CDR3 has 15 residues. The CDR3 here is CASSLGLAYTDTQYF. CDR3 bases: TGTGCCAGCAGCTTAGGACTAGCTTACACAGATACGCAGTATTTT.

V and J are TRBV25-1 and TRBJ2-7; tentative D call: TRBD2 (6 bases). V dropped 6 bases and J dropped 6 bases, with 9 bases sitting between them. Germline V gene lookup returns CDR1 MGHDK and CDR2 SYGVNS. There are 11 residues in the CDR3. CDR3 DNA: TGTGCCAGCAGGGGGGGAAGCGAGCAGTACTTC. The encoded protein is CASRGGSEQYF.

The chain combines TRBV11-2 with TRBJ2-5, with D possibly matching TRBD2 (6 bases). Germline lookup yields CDR1 SGHAT and CDR2 FQNNGV. The CDR3 sequence is 12 residues long. Trimming removed 5 bases from V and 5 bases from J, with 9 bases in between. CDR3 nucleotide sequence: TGTGCCAGCAGCCGACTAGGGGAGACCCAGTACTTC. As protein: CASSRLGETQYF.

The rearrangement uses TRBV29-1 and TRBJ2-5; D unresolved. Looked up from germline, CDR1 is SQVTM and CDR2 is ANQGSEA. The CDR3 spans 13 residues. V lost 3 bases and J lost 7, with 15 bases in between. CDR3 region: CSVEWASMGTQYF. In DNA form, the CDR3 reads TGCAGCGTTGAGTGGGCGTCTATGGGGACCCAGTACTTC.

This sequence joins TRBV7-8 and TRBJ2-3, with D maybe TRBD2 (5 bases). Germline CDR1 is SGHVS and CDR2 is FQNEAQ. V was pared by 7 bases and J by 3 bases, with 14 bases between. This CDR3 is 14 amino acids long. CDR3 sequence: CASKPDSGTDTQYF. The CDR3, as DNA: TGTGCCAGCAAGCCAGACTCGGGAACAGATACGCAGTATTTT. Full variable domain (remainder filled in from reference TRBV7-8 and TRBJ2-3): GAGVSQSPRYKVAKRGQDVALRCDPISGHVSLFWYQQALGQGPEFLTYFQNEAQLDKSGLPSDRFFAERPEGSVSTLKIQRTQQEDSAVYLCASKPDSGTDTQYFGPGTRLTVL.

This chain links TRBV30 with TRBJ1-1; tentative D call: TRBD1 (5 bases). CDR1 and CDR2 from the germline V gene are GTSNPN and SVGIG (reference sequence). The CDR3 is 13 amino acids. Trimming removed 0 bases at V and 8 bases at J, with 13 bases between. The CDR3 DNA follows: TGTGCCTGGAGTGTAGCGGGGGTCACGGAAGCTTTCTTT. Translated: CAWSVAGVTEAFF.

The J gene is TRBJ2-3, the V gene TRBV29-1; 9 nucleotides align to TRBD2. This CDR3 region has 13 residues. Germline loops: CDR1 SQVTM, CDR2 ANQGSEA. With 6 bases clipped from V and 1 base from J, the junction kept 2 bases outside the gene matches. CDR3 sequence: CSVLAGGTDTQYF. CDR3 in DNA: TGCAGCGTCTTAGCGGGGGGCACAGATACGCAGTATTTT.

This clone was seen more than once but under ten times. The J gene is TRBJ1-1, the V gene TRBV18; D is unclear. CDR3 size: 13 residues. The V and J ends lost 5 bases and 1 base respectively, with 8 bases between them. The germline CDR1 and CDR2 sequences are KGHSH and LQKENI. CDR3 sequence (DNA): TGTGCCAGCTCAAAGGAGGGGAACACTGAAGCTTTCTTT. Its protein product is CASSKEGNTEAFF.

This clone showed up just once. The chain recombines TRBV14 with TRBJ1-2, with D perhaps matching TRBD1 (5 bases). Germline V gives CDR1 SGHDN, CDR2 FVKESK. V dropped 4 bases and J dropped 0 bases, with 12 bases sitting between them. CDR3 length equals 15 residues. In nucleotides, the CDR3 is TGTGCCAGCAGCCTCTGGGCGGACACTAACTATGGCTACACCTTC. This encodes CASSLWADTNYGYTF.

The V gene is TRBV9, the J gene TRBJ2-3; perhaps TRBD1 as D (7 bases). The CDR3 consists of 15 residues. Trimming took 5 bases from V and 1 from J, leaving 14 bases between them. Germline loops: CDR1 SGDLS, CDR2 YYNGEE. The CDR3 here is CASSAQGGGTDTQYF. The CDR3 DNA reads TGTGCCAGCAGTGCTCAGGGGGGCGGCACAGATACGCAGTATTTT.

This clone appeared a few times. V and J are TRBV27 and TRBJ2-6; TRBD1 is a possible D gene (6 bases). CDR3 length equals 14 residues. V dropped 6 bases and J dropped 2 bases, with 8 bases sitting between them. Germline CDR1 reads MNHEY; CDR2 reads SMNVEV (reference sequence). For the CDR3, the DNA is TGTGCCAGCAGCCCAGGGGCTGGGGCCAACGTCCTGACTTTC. This gives the protein CASSPGAGANVLTF. Complete variable domain (other parts from reference TRBV27 and TRBJ2-6): EAQVTQNPRYLITVTGKKLTVTCSQNMNHEYMSWYRQDPGLGLRQIYYSMNVEVTDKGDVPEGYKVSRKEKRNFPLILESPSPNQTSLYFCASSPGAGANVLTFGAGSRLTVL.

This sequence joins TRBV20-1 and TRBJ1-1; D perhaps matches TRBD1 (5 bases). Trimming left V 5 bases short and J 5 bases short, with 9 bases between. CDR1 and CDR2 from the germline V gene are DFQATT and SNEGSKA (reference sequence). The CDR3 has 11 amino acids. This CDR3 is CSAQGRTEAFF. CDR3 sequence (DNA): TGCAGTGCTCAGGGAAGGACTGAAGCTTTCTTT.

The chain combines TRBV5-1 with TRBJ2-1; TRBD2 matches 10 bases. The junction had 6 bases not matched to a gene; V was cut back by 0 bases and J by 6 bases. CDR3 length: 16 residues. The germline gives CDR1 SGHRS, CDR2 YFSETQ. CDR3 coding DNA: TGCGCCAGCAGCTTGGGGGCTAGCGGGGGAGGCAATGAGCAGTTCTTC. This codes for CASSLGASGGGNEQFF.

CDR3 nucleotide sequence: TGTGCCAGCAGCTTAGATCGCCTCTTTGTGCGGGGTAGGGAGACCCAGTACTTC. Residues: CASSLDRLFVRGRETQYF. The chain joins TRBV11-2 to TRBJ2-5; D may be TRBD2 (6 bases). Germline lookup yields CDR1 SGHAT and CDR2 FQNNGV. This CDR3 is built from 18 residues. The ends were cut back, 0 bases at V and 5 bases at J, with 22 bases in the middle.

The rearrangement joins TRBV15 to TRBJ1-5; D gene uncertain. V was clipped by 5 bases and J by 4 bases, with 21 bases between them. Germline lookup yields CDR1 LNHNV and CDR2 YYDKDF (reference sequence). This CDR3 has 17 amino acids. The DNA for the CDR3 is TGTGCCACCAGCCTGAGCGGTAAAGGTTTGGGTAATCAGCCCCAGCATTTT. The encoded protein is CATSLSGKGLGNQPQHF.

This clone was seen just once. This chain uses TRBV21-1 with TRBJ1-1. TRBV21-1 is recorded as a pseudogene. The CDR3 consists of 13 residues. Written as DNA, the CDR3 is TGTGCCAGCAGCAAGGCGGTGAACACTGAAGCTTTCTTT. Amino acids: CASSKAVNTEAFF.

V gene TRBV12-3 or TRBV12-4 combines with J gene TRBJ1-1; no definite D call. The CDR3 contains 12 residues. Trimming cost V 5 bases and J 3 bases, with 7 bases left between them. The CDR3 DNA reads TGTGCCAGCAGTCCGAGTTACACTGAAGCTTTCTTT. Its translation: CASSPSYTEAFF.